This T cell receptor (beta chain) was sequenced in a study of blood T cell repertoires in COVID-19. About the research overall: In each case, the material was cDNA or gDNA derived from T cells, B-cell-depleted T cells, or PBMCs.

Recovery among Cohort 3 donors was established by two negative PCRs, clearance, or symptom resolution. Original data processing: Cell counts per sample came from amplifying reference gene primers. Method: immunoSEQ multiplex PCR; TCRdb's copy keeps in-frame clones and lacks some. V, J and clone size were drawn from that table, and D and trimming were deduced from the DNA. The sample has under 250,000 clones; 86% are singletons. This clone has just one count. V was clipped by 0 bases and J by 5 bases, with 16 bases between them. CDR3 length: 16 residues. Germline V gene lookup returns CDR1 LGHDT and CDR2 YNNKEL (reference sequence).

Sequenced: PBMCs or T cells enriched from blood (not recorded which). The chain is built from TRBV3-1 (or the pseudogene TRBV3-2) and TRBJ2-5; TRBD2 is a possible D gene (5 bases). This clonotype was obtained from a middle-aged man who had recovered from COVID-19. DNA for the CDR3: TGTGCCAGCAGCCAAGAAAGTGGAATCCGCGGGGAGACCCAGTACTTC. This encodes CASSQESGIRGETQYF.